The 22 T cell receptor beta chains below were found in one sample sequenced in a study of blood T cell repertoires in COVID-19. Sequencing was performed with immunoSEQ multiplex PCR; in TCRdb, only in-frame clones are kept and a portion is missing. The sample shows over 400,000 clones, 86% of them seen only once. The sample comprised peripheral blood. These receptor sequences come from a woman aged 25-40 years with active or convalescent COVID-19.

V is TRBV6-5 and J is TRBJ2-1; D remains ambiguous. The germline V gene encodes CDR1 MNHEY and CDR2 SVGAGI. The CDR3 is 15 residues long. Trimming cost V 4 bases and J 0 bases, with 10 bases left between them. The CDR3 DNA is TGTGCCAGCAGTTCAGACTGGAACTCCTACAATGAGCAGTTCTTC. This gives the protein CASSSDWNSYNEQFF.

The chain combines TRBV5-1 with TRBJ2-2; TRBD1 aligns across 7 bases. The V gene end was trimmed by 1 base and the J gene end by 3 bases; junction bases not matched to a gene: 6. Germline V gives CDR1 SGHRS, CDR2 YFSETQ. This CDR3 is 16 amino acids long. CDR3 nucleotides: TGCGCCAGCAGCTTGCGAGGGCAGGGGGACACCGGGGAGCTGTTTTTT. Translated, it gives CASSLRGQGDTGELFF.

This sequence joins TRBV19 and TRBJ1-4; D might be TRBD1 (6 bases). CDR1 is LNHDA and CDR2 is SQIVND in the germline V gene (reference sequence). CDR3 length: 16 residues. The V gene lost 6 bases and the J gene lost 3 bases, with 17 bases spanning the gap. The CDR3: CASSFTGLKANEKLFF. DNA of the CDR3: TGTGCCAGTAGCTTTACAGGGTTAAAGGCTAATGAAAAACTGTTTTTT. Based on the CDR3 plus reference TRBV19 and TRBJ1-4, the full variable domain is DGGITQSPKYLFRKEGQNVTLSCEQNLNHDAMYWYRQDPGQGLRLIYYSQIVNDFQKGDIAEGYSVSREKKESFPLTVTSAQKNPTAFYLCASSFTGLKANEKLFFGSGTQLSVL.

The chain links TRBV6-5 to TRBJ1-1; D possibly corresponds to TRBD1 (5 bases). V was pared by 6 bases and J by 8 bases, with 13 bases between. Germline V gene lookup returns CDR1 MNHEY and CDR2 SVGAGI. The CDR3 totals 12 residues. CDR3 nucleotide sequence: TGTGCCAGCAGCCTTTGGGGCGTGGAAGCTTTCTTT. This codes for CASSLWGVEAFF.

The DNA of the CDR3 is TGTGCCAGCAGGGACATTGAGGATTACGAGCAGTACTTC. Translated, it gives CASRDIEDYEQYF. The chain has TRBV6-5 and TRBJ2-7; TRBD1 is a possible D gene (5 bases). Germline values: CDR1 MNHEY, CDR2 SVGAGI. Deletions cut 6 bases from V and 4 bases from J, with 13 bases between. The CDR3 contains 13 residues.

The V call is TRBV6-5, the J call TRBJ1-1, with unresolved D. Per germline, CDR1 MNHEY and CDR2 SVGAGI. The V and J ends lost 2 bases and 6 bases respectively, with 13 bases between them. This CDR3 region has 14 residues. CDR3 sequence: CASSYTAPGSEAFF. The CDR3 DNA reads as TGTGCCAGCAGTTACACGGCTCCGGGGTCTGAAGCTTTCTTT.

The sample holds one count of this clone. The chain has TRBV5-1 and TRBJ2-5; tentative D call: TRBD2 (5 bases). CDR3 length equals 10 residues. Germline V gives CDR1 SGHRS, CDR2 YFSETQ. V lost 10 bases and J 5 bases, leaving 9 bases between the germline ends. The CDR3 is CAAEDETQYF. The CDR3 DNA reads TGCGCCGCGGAGGATGAGACCCAGTACTTC.

The rearrangement links TRBV29-1 to TRBJ1-4, with a weak D call TRBD1 (6 bases). Trimming took 6 bases from V and 6 from J, leaving 20 bases between them. Germline V lookup: CDR1 SQVTM, CDR2 ANQGSEA. The CDR3 is 15 residues long. Here the CDR3 DNA reads TGCAGCGTCGGAGTCTCTGGACAGCCGGATGAAAAACTGTTTTTT. Protein product: CSVGVSGQPDEKLFF.

This clone was picked up one time. This sequence joins TRBV12-3 or TRBV12-4 and TRBJ1-1; no clear D gene. The CDR3 consists of 13 residues. Deletions cut 7 bases from V and 1 base from J, with 10 bases between. Written as DNA, the CDR3 is TGTGCCAGCACCGCGGTCTCGAACACTGAAGCTTTCTTT. This encodes CASTAVSNTEAFF.

The chain recombines TRBV7-9 with TRBJ1-2; D is uncertain. V was cut by 0 bases and J by 0 bases, with 8 bases left in between. Germline lookup yields CDR1 SEHNR and CDR2 FQNEAQ (reference sequence). The CDR3 contains 15 residues. CDR3 sequence (DNA): TGTGCCAGCAGCTTAGCGGCCCCAGCTAACTATGGCTACACCTTC. Its protein is CASSLAAPANYGYTF.

This clone was found a few times. Sequence at one end of the junction differs from germline and may be a read error. The genes are TRBV2 and TRBJ2-3, with D possibly being TRBD1 (6 bases). Germline V gene sequence: CDR1 SNHLY, CDR2 FYNNEI. The CDR3 contains 13 residues. CDR3 loop: CASSEERTDTQYF. The CDR3 DNA reads TGTGCCAGCAGTGAAGAGCGGACAGACACGCAGTATTTT.

This chain joins TRBV2 and TRBJ1-1, with D maybe TRBD1 (6 bases). The CDR3 has 13 amino acids. Between the trimmed V and J ends, which lost 10 bases and 2 bases, there was a span of 14 bases. Germline lookup yields CDR1 SNHLY and CDR2 FYNNEI. DNA for the CDR3: TGTGCCACCTCAGGGGAGACAAACACTGAAGCTTTCTTT. Residues: CATSGETNTEAFF. The full variable domain, in which reference TRBV2 and TRBJ1-1 provide the parts outside the CDR3, is EPEVTQTPSHQVTQMGQEVILRCVPISNHLYFYWYRQILGQKVEFLVSFYNNEISEKSEIFDDQFSVERPDGSNFTLKIRSTKLEDSAMYFCATSGETNTEAFFGQGTRLTVV.

The rearrangement joins TRBV6-2 or TRBV6-3 to TRBJ2-7; D is perhaps TRBD1 (6 bases). This CDR3 spans 18 amino acids. Trimming shortened V by 0 bases and J by 1 base, and 19 bases separated the two germline ends. Germline CDR1 is MNHEY and CDR2 is SVGEGT. DNA for the CDR3: TGTGCCAGCAGTTACTCGAGCTCCCTAGGGGGTCGTTCCTACGAGCAGTACTTC. Its protein is CASSYSSSLGGRSYEQYF.

This clone was detected only once. The chain employs TRBV4-2 and TRBJ1-1; TRBD1 might be the D (5 bases). The CDR3 spans 14 residues. CDR1 is LGHNA, CDR2 YNFKEQ, per germline. V lost 0 bases and J 8 bases, leaving 13 bases between the germline ends. The CDR3 is CASSQDQGSSEAFF. The CDR3 region has the DNA TGTGCCAGCAGCCAAGACCAGGGTTCATCCGAAGCTTTCTTT.

This chain joins TRBV19 and TRBJ1-5; the D gene is possibly TRBD1 (5 bases). Trimming removed 5 bases at V and 3 bases at J, with 14 bases between. CDR3 length: 15 amino acids. Germline V gives CDR1 LNHDA, CDR2 SQIVND (reference sequence). The CDR3 region is CASSPPGIDNQPQHF. The CDR3 DNA reads as TGTGCCAGTAGTCCCCCAGGGATCGACAATCAGCCCCAGCATTTT.

The V call is TRBV11-2, the J call TRBJ2-3, with 9 bases that match TRBD1. This CDR3 has 16 residues. The V gene end was trimmed by 5 bases and the J gene end by 6 bases; junction bases not matched to a gene: 12. Per the germline V gene, CDR1 is SGHAT and CDR2 is FQNNGV. CDR3 region: CASSPALGTGRDTQYF. DNA for the CDR3: TGTGCCAGCAGCCCCGCGTTGGGGACAGGGCGGGATACGCAGTATTTT. Full variable domain (rest looked up from reference TRBV11-2 and TRBJ2-3): EAGVAQSPRYKIIEKRQSVAFWCNPISGHATLYWYQQILGQGPKLLIQFQNNGVVDDSQLPKDRFSAERLKGVDSTLKIQPAKLEDSAVYLCASSPALGTGRDTQYFGPGTRLTVL.

The chain joins TRBV25-1 to TRBJ1-1; D is perhaps TRBD1 (6 bases). The V end was cut by 7 bases, the J end by 8 bases, with 26 bases between. Germline values: CDR1 MGHDK, CDR2 SYGVNS. The CDR3 runs 16 residues. This CDR3 is CASTNTGLVLWQEAFF. In DNA, the CDR3 is TGTGCCAGCACGAACACAGGGTTAGTCTTATGGCAAGAAGCTTTCTTT.

The chain couples TRBV5-1 to TRBJ2-5; 7 bases agree with TRBD2. The CDR3 runs 14 residues. Unmatched junction bases numbered 8, after V lost 7 bases and J lost 2 bases. CDR1 and CDR2 from the germline V gene are SGHRS and YFSETQ. CDR3 residues: CASQAGTTQETQYF. CDR3 DNA sequence: TGCGCCAGCCAAGCGGGGACGACTCAAGAGACCCAGTACTTC.

The V gene is TRBV9, the J gene TRBJ2-5, with 8 bases aligning to TRBD2. CDR1 SGDLS and CDR2 YYNGEE come from the germline V gene. The CDR3 covers 14 residues. With 3 bases clipped from V and 1 base from J, the junction kept 2 bases outside the gene matches. The CDR3 DNA is TGTGCCAGCAGCGACGCGGGGGGCCAAGAGACCCAGTACTTC. It specifies CASSDAGGQETQYF.

This chain links TRBV29-1 with TRBJ1-2, with TRBD1 as a possible D gene (5 bases). Germline V lookup: CDR1 SQVTM, CDR2 ANQGSEA. The V end lost 6 bases, the J end lost 8 bases, and 19 bases lay between the germline ends. The CDR3 loop spans 13 amino acids. CDR3 amino acids: CSVLNRGGEGYTF. The DNA of the CDR3 is TGCAGCGTCCTCAACCGGGGGGGAGAAGGCTACACCTTC.

In this sample, this clone turned up a few times. This rearrangement joins TRBV27 to TRBJ2-7; 8 bases line up with TRBD2. V dropped 0 bases and J dropped 0; count of bases not matched to a gene: 7. The length of the CDR3 is 17 residues. CDR1 is MNHEY, CDR2 SMNVEV, per germline (reference sequence). Here the CDR3 DNA reads TGTGCCAGCAGTTTATCTGGGCTAGCGGGCCCCTCCTACGAGCAGTACTTC. Residues: CASSLSGLAGPSYEQYF.

The rearrangement joins TRBV11-2 to TRBJ2-1; TRBD2 matches 10 bases. The CDR3 has 15 amino acids. The germline CDR1 and CDR2 sequences are SGHAT and FQNNGV. The trim removed 0 bases at V and 4 bases at J, leaving 0 bases unmatched. The chain's CDR3 is CASSLELAGYNEQFF. The CDR3 bases are TGTGCCAGCAGCTTAGAACTAGCGGGGTACAATGAGCAGTTCTTC.